These T cell receptor beta chains were read from a single sample in a study of T cell clones after liver transplantation. Profiling relied on immunoSEQ multiplex PCR, and the TCRdb table lists in-frame clones only, not all of them. The data contain 45,000 to 60,000 clones, about 81% of them singletons. The input for sequencing was CD4+ T cells from blood, taken before liver transplant. All receptors derive from a human donor who received a liver transplant. The CDR3 runs from the conserved cysteine through the conserved F or W. The D gene is left open where the match is weak. Clone size is given for some rows only: seen once, a few or many times, or a class if the clone is expanded.

TRBJ2-3,.,.,TRBV27,TGTGCCAGCCAGGTGACAGATACGCAGTATTTT,CASQVTDTQYF
TRBJ2-1,once,TRBD2,TRBV5-6,TGTGCCAGCAGCGGGACTAGCGATTACTACAATGAGCAGTTCTTC,CASSGTSDYYNEQFF
TRBJ1-6,.,.,TRBV18,TGTGCCAGCTCACCGGTCAGACTGGGCTCCTATAATTCACCCCTCCACTTT,CASSPVRLGSYNSPLHF
TRBJ2-3,.,TRBD2,TRBV11-2,TGTGCCAGCAGCTCGGGACTAGAGAAATCAGATACGCAGTATTTT,CASSSGLEKSDTQYF
TRBJ1-2,.,.,TRBV28,TGTGCCAGCAGTTTACAGCGTGGCTACACCTTC,CASSLQRGYTF
TRBJ1-1,.,TRBD1,TRBV27,TGTGCCAGCAGTCCGACAGGGCCCCCTGAAGCTTTCTTT,CASSPTGPPEAFF
TRBJ1-1,.,TRBD1,TRBV30,TGTGCCTGGAGTGTACGTAGGGACAGGGCTTTCATGAACACTGAAGCTTTCTTT,CAWSVRRDRAFMNTEAFF
TRBJ2-6,few,.,TRBV11-2,TGTGCCAGCAGTCCTATTGGGGGCTCCGGGGCCAACGTCCTGACTTTC,CASSPIGGSGANVLTF
TRBJ2-3,.,.,TRBV5-4,TGTGCCAGCAGCTTTGGACGGGGCACAGATACGCAGTATTTT,CASSFGRGTDTQYF
TRBJ1-6,.,.,TRBV5-1,TGCGCCAGCAGCTTGGGCGGGGCGGATTCACCCCTCCACTTT,CASSLGGADSPLHF
TRBJ1-1,.,TRBD1,TRBV20-1,TGCAGTGCTGGGGACAGGGGAGCTTTCTTT,CSAGDRGAFF
TRBJ1-2,.,.,TRBV5-1,TGCGCCAGCAGCCGGGGACTGCTCTATGGCTACACCTTC,CASSRGLLYGYTF
TRBJ1-3,.,.,TRBV19,TGTGCCAGTAGGAGGACAGTCTCTGGAAACACCATATATTTT,CASRRTVSGNTIYF
TRBJ2-5,.,TRBD1,TRBV6-6,TGTGCCAGCAGTGGACAGGGGGGGGAGACCCAGTACTTC,CASSGQGGETQYF